Listed below are T cell receptor beta chains from one sample, sequenced in a study of response to subunit inactivated influenza vaccine. Each CDR3 protein is one row after TCRdb ran MiXCR on the RT-PCR reads. Of about 700,000 distinct CDR3 sequences in the sample, over 11% were seen once. Sequences were derived from PBMCs from blood, sampled approximately 15 days before vaccination. The receptors derive from a man aged 45 to 65 who received an inactivated influenza vaccine. Each CDR3 is given with its conserved first and last residue. The order of the fields is clone size, V gene, J gene, D gene, CDR3 DNA, CDR3 protein. A D gene is named only where the DNA matches it firmly. Clone size is given for some rows only: seen once, a few or many times, or a class if the clone is expanded.

many	TRBV2	TRBJ1-2	-	TGTGCCAGCACTCTTACGAACTATGGCTACACCTTC	CASTLTNYGYTF
-	TRBV7-9	TRBJ2-7	-	TGTGCCAGCAGCTTAAGCGGAACCGCCCTCCTGTACTTC	CASSLSGTALLYF
-	TRBV12-3/TRBV12-4	TRBJ2-7	-	TGTGCCAGCAGTTTAATGAACTCCTACGAGCAGTACTTC	CASSLMNSYEQYF
few	TRBV24-1	TRBJ2-2	TRBD1	TGTGCCACCAGTGATTTGGGGCAGGGGGATAGCGGGGAGCTGTTTTTT	CATSDLGQGDSGELFF
-	TRBV25-1	TRBJ2-7	TRBD1	TGTGCCAGCAGAACAGGGGGCAGCGAGCAGTACTTC	CASRTGGSEQYF
many	TRBV4-2	TRBJ2-3	-	TGTGCCAGCAGCCAAGAGGGGGGTACGCAGTATTTT	CASSQEGGTQYF
few	TRBV4-1	TRBJ2-7	-	TGCGCCAGCAGCCAAGTTACAGGGAACGAGCAGTACTTC	CASSQVTGNEQYF
-	TRBV10-2	TRBJ2-7	TRBD2	TGCGCCAGCCGCGGGACTAGTCTTCCCGAGCAGTACTTC	CASRGTSLPEQYF
many	TRBV20-1	TRBJ2-1	TRBD2	TGCAGTGCTCCTCTAGCGGGGTTGTACAATGAGCAGTTCTTC	CSAPLAGLYNEQFF
-	TRBV7-2	TRBJ2-1	-	TGTGCCAGCAGCTTAGCCATATGGGGGAATGAGCAGTTCTTC	CASSLAIWGNEQFF
many	TRBV5-1	TRBJ2-2	-	TGCGCCAGCAGCTTGGATGTGCTAGCCGTGGAGCTGTTTTTT	CASSLDVLAVELFF
-	TRBV6-6	TRBJ2-7	-	TGTGCCAGCAGTCGCAGGGATAACGAGCAGTACTTC	CASSRRDNEQYF
-	TRBV12-3/TRBV12-4	TRBJ1-6	-	TGTGCCAGCAGTTACAGGGTGGATAATTCACCCCTCCACTTT	CASSYRVDNSPLHF
many	TRBV24-1	TRBJ2-1	-	TGTGCCACCAGTGCTGGGAGTTCCTACAATGAGCAGTTCTTC	CATSAGSSYNEQFF